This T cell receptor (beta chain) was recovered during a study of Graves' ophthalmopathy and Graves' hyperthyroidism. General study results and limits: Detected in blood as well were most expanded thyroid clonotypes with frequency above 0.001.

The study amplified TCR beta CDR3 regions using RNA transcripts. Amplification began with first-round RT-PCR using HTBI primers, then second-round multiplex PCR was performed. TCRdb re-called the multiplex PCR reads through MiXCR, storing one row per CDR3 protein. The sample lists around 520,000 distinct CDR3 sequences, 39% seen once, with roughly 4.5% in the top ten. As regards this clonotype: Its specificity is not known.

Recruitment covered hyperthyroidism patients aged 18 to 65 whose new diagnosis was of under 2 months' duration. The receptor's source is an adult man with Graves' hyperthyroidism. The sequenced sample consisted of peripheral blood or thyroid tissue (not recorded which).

CDR3 bases: TGCAGTGCTAGAGATGCGGCTAGCGGGGCCGGGGAGCTGTTTTTT. Amino acid sequence: CSARDAASGAGELFF. The gene calls are TRBV20-1 and TRBJ2-2; 9 nucleotides match TRBD2. The CDR3 totals 15 residues. CDR1 is DFQATT, CDR2 SNEGSKA, per germline (reference sequence). V lost 0 bases to trimming and J lost 6 bases; unmatched junction nucleotides: 5.